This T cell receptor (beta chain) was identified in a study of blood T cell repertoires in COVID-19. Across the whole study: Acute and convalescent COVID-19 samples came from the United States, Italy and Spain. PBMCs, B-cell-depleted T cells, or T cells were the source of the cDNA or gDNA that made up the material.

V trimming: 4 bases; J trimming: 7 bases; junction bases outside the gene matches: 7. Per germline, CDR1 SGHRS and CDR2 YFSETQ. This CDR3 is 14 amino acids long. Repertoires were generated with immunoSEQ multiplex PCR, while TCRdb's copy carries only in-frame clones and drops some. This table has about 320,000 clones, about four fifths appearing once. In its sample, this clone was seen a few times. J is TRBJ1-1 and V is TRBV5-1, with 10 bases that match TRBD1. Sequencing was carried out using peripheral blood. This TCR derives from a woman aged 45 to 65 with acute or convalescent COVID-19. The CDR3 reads CASSPWTGGGEAFF. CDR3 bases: TGCGCCAGCAGCCCCTGGACAGGGGGGGGTGAAGCTTTCTTT.